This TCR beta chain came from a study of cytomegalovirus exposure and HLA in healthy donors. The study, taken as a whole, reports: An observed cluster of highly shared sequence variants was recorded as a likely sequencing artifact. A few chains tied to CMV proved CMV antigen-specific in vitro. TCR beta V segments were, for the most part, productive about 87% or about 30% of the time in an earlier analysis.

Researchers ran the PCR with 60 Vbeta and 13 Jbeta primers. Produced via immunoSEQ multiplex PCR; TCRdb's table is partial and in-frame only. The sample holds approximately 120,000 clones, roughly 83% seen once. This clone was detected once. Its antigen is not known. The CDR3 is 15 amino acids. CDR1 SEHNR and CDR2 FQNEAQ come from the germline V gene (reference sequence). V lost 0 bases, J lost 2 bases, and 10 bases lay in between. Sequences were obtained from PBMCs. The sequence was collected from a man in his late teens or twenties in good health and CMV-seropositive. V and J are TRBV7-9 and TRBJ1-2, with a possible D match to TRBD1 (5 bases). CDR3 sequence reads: CASSLAGGTNYGYTF. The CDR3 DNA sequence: TGTGCCAGCAGCTTAGCGGGGGGGACCAACTATGGCTACACCTTC.